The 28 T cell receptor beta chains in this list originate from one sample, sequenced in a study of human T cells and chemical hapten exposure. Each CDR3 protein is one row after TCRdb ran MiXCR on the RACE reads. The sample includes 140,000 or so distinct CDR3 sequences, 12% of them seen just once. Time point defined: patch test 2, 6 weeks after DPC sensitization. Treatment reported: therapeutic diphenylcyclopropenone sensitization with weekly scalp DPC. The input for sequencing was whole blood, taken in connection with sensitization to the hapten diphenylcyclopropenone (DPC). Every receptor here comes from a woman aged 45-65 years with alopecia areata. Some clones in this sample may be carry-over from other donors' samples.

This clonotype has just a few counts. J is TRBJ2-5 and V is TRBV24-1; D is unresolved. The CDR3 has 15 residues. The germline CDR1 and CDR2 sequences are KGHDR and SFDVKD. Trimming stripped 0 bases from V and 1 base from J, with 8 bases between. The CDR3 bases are TGTGCCACCAGTGATTTGTTAGATACCCAAGAGACCCAGTACTTC. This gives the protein CATSDLLDTQETQYF.

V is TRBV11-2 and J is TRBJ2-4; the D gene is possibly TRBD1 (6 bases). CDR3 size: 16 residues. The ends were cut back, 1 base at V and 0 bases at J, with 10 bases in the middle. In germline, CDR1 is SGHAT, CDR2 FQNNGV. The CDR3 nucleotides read TGTGCCAGCAGCTTAGCCCAGGGGCTAGCCAAAAACATTCAGTACTTC. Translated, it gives CASSLAQGLAKNIQYF.

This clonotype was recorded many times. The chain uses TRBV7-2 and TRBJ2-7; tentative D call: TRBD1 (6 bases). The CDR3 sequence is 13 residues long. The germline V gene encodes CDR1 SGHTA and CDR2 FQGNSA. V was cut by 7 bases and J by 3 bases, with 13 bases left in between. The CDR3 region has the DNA TGTGCCAGCACAGGGACATCTCTCTACGAGCAGTACTTC. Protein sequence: CASTGTSLYEQYF.

CDR3 DNA: TGTGCCAGCTCCCCCGGACAGGGGCCACATCAGCCCCAGCATTTT. Translating it yields CASSPGQGPHQPQHF. The chain employs TRBV18 and TRBJ1-5, with 9 bases matching TRBD1. CDR3 length equals 15 residues. The V gene's germline CDR1 is KGHSH and CDR2 LQKENI. J lost 5 bases, V lost 6 bases, and 8 bases had no gene match.

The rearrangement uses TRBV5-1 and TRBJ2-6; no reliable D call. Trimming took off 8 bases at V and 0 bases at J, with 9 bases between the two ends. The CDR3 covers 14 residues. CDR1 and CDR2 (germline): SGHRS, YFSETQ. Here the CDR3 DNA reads TGCGCCAGTCAGCCCAGCTCTGGGGCCAACGTCCTGACTTTC. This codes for CASQPSSGANVLTF.

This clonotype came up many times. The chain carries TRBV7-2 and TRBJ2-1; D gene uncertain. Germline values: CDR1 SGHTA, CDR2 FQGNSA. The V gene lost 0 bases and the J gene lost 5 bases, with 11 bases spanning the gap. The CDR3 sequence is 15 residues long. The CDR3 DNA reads TGTGCCAGCAGCTTAGCGGCGCCCCTTAACAATGAGCAGTTCTTC. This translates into CASSLAAPLNNEQFF. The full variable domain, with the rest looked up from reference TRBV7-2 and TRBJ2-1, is GAGVSQSPSNKVTEKGKDVELRCDPISGHTALYWYRQSLGQGLEFLIYFQGNSAPDKSGLPSDRFSAERTGGSVSTLTIQRTQQEDSAVYLCASSLAAPLNNEQFFGPGTRLTVL.

The CDR3 DNA sequence: TGCAGCGTTGACCCTTTGACTAGCGGGGTACAAGAGACCCAGTACTTC. Translating gives CSVDPLTSGVQETQYF. The V gene is TRBV29-1, the J gene TRBJ2-5; 11 bases match TRBD2. V lost 3 bases, J lost 2 bases, and 8 bases stayed unmatched. Germline CDR1 and CDR2: SQVTM and ANQGSEA. The CDR3 is 16 amino acids.

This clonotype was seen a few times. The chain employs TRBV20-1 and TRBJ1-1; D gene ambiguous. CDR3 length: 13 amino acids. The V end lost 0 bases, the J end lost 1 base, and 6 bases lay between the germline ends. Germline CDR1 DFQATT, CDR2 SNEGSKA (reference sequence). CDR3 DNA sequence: TGCAGTGCTAGAGATCGGCGGAACACTGAAGCTTTCTTT. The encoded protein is CSARDRRNTEAFF.

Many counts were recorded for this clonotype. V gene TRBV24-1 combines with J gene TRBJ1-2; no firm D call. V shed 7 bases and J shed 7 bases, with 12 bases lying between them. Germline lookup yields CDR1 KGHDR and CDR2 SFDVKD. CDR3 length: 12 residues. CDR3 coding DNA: TGTGCCACCAGCGAGGAGCACGCTGGCTACACCTTC. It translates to CATSEEHAGYTF.

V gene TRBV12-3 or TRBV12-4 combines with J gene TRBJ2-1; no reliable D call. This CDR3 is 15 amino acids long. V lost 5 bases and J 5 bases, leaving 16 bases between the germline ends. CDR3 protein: CASSPRPPLDNEQFF. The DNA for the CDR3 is TGTGCCAGCAGTCCGAGACCGCCCCTGGACAATGAGCAGTTCTTC.

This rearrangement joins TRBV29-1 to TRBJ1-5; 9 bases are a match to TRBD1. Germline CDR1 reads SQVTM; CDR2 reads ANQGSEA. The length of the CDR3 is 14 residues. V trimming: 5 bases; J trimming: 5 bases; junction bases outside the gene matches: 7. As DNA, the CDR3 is TGCAGCGTTCGACAGGGGGGCCGGGATCAGCCCCAGCATTTT. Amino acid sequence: CSVRQGGRDQPQHF.

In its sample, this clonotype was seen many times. CDR3 in amino acids: CASSPGRGNIQYF. The CDR3 DNA is TGTGCCAGCTCACCAGGCCGGGGAAACATTCAGTACTTC. The rearrangement links TRBV18 to TRBJ2-4, with D tentatively TRBD2 (5 bases). CDR1 and CDR2 (germline): KGHSH, LQKENI. With 2 bases removed from V and 6 bases from J, the gap between germline ends came to 8 bases. The CDR3 is made up of 13 amino acids.

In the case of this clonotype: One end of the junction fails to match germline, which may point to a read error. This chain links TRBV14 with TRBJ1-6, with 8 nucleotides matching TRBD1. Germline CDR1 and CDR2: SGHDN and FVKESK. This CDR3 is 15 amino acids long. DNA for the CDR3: TGTGCCGGCAGCCTTCGGACAGGGAACAATTCACCCCTCCACTTT. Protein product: CAGSLRTGNNSPLHF.

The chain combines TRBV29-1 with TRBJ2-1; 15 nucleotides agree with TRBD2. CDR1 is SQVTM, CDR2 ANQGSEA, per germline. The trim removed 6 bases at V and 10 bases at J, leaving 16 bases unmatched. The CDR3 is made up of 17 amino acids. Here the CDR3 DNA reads TGCAGCGTGAAACCGGGACTAGCGGGAGGTTCGACAGGGGAGCAGTTCTTC. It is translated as CSVKPGLAGGSTGEQFF.

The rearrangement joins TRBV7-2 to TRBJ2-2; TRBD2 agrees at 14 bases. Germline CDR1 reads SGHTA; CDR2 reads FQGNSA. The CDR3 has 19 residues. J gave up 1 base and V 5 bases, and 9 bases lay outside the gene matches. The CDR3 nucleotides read TGTGCCAGCAGCAGACTTGGGACTAGCGGGGGCCAGAACACCGGGGAGCTGTTTTTT. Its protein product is CASSRLGTSGGQNTGELFF.

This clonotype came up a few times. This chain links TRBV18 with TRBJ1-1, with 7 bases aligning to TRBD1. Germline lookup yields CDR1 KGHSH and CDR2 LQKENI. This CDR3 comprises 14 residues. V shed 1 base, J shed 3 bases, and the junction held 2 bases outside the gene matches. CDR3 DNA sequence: TGTGCCAGCTCACCACTTCAGGGGGACACTGAAGCTTTCTTT. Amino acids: CASSPLQGDTEAFF.

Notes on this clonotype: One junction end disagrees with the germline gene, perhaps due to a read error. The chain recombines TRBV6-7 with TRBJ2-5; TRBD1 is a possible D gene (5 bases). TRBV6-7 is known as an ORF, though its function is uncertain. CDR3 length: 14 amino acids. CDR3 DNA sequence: TGTGCCAGCAGTTACGCGGACACAGAAGAGAGCCAGTACTTC. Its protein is CASSYADTEESQYF.

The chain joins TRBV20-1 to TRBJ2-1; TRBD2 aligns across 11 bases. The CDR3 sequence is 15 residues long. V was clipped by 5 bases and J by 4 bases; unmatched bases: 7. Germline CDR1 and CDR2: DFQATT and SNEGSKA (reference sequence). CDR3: CSAPWGTSGYNEQFF. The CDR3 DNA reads TGCAGTGCTCCCTGGGGGACTAGCGGTTACAATGAGCAGTTCTTC.

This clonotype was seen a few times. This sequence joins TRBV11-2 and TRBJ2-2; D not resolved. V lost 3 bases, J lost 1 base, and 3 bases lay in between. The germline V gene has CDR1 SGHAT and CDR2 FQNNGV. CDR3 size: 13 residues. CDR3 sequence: CASSFGNTGELFF. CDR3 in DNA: TGTGCCAGCAGCTTTGGGAACACCGGGGAGCTGTTTTTT.

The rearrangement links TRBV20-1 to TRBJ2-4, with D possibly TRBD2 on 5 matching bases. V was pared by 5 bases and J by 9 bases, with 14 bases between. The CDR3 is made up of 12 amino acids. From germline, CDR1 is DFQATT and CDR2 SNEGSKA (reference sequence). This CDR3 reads CSALPTAGIQYF. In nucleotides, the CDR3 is TGCAGTGCTCTCCCGACGGCGGGCATTCAGTACTTC.

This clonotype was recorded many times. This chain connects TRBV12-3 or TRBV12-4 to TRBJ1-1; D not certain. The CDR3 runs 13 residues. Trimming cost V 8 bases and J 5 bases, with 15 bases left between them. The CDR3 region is CASLLLGGTEAFF. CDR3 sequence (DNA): TGTGCCAGCCTCCTTTTGGGTGGGACTGAAGCTTTCTTT.

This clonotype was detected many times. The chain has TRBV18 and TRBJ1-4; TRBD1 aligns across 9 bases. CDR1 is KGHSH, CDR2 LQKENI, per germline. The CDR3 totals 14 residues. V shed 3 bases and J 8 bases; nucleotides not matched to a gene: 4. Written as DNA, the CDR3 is TGTGCCAGCTCACCGAACAGGGGGCGAGAAAAACTGTTTTTT. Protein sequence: CASSPNRGREKLFF.

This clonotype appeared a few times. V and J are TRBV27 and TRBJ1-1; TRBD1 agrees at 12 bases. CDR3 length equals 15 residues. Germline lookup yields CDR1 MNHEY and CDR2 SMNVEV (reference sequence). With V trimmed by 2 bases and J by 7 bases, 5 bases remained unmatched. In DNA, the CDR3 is TGTGCCAGCAGTTTAGGGGACAGGGGGCGGTTTGAAGCTTTCTTT. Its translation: CASSLGDRGRFEAFF.

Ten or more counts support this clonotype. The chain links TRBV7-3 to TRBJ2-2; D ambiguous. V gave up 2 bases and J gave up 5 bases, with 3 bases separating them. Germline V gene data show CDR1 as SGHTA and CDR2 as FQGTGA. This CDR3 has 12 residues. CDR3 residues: CASSLRTGELFF. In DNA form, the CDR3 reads TGTGCCAGCAGCTTACGAACCGGGGAGCTGTTTTTT.

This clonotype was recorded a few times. The CDR3 region is CSVGTDTDTQYF. DNA of the CDR3: TGCAGCGTTGGGACAGATACAGATACGCAGTATTTT. This chain uses TRBV29-1 with TRBJ2-3, with a possible D match to TRBD1 (6 bases). The V and J ends lost 4 bases and 3 bases respectively, with 8 bases between them. Germline lookup yields CDR1 SQVTM and CDR2 ANQGSEA. The CDR3 is 12 amino acids.

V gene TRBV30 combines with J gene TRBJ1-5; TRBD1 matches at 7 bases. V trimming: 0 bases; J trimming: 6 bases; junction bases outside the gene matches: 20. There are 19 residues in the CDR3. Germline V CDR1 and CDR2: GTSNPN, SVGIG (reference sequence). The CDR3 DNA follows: TGTGCCTGGAGTGTAATACCCGGAACCCTTACGGGACAGTTTCAGCCCCAGCATTTT. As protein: CAWSVIPGTLTGQFQPQHF.

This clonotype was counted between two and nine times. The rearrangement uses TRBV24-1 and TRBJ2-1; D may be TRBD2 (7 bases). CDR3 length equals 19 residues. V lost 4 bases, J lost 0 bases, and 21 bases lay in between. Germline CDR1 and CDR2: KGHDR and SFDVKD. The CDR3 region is CATSEGGSSGRSSYNEQFF. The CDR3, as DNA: TGTGCCACCAGTGAGGGGGGCTCTAGCGGAAGGAGCTCCTACAATGAGCAGTTCTTC.

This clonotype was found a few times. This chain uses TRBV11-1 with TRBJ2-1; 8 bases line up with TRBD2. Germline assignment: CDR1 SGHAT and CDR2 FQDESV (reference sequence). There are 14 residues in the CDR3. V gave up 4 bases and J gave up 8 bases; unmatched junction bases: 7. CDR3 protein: CASSSGTRVHEQFF. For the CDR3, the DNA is TGTGCCAGCAGCTCCGGGACTAGGGTCCATGAGCAGTTCTTC.